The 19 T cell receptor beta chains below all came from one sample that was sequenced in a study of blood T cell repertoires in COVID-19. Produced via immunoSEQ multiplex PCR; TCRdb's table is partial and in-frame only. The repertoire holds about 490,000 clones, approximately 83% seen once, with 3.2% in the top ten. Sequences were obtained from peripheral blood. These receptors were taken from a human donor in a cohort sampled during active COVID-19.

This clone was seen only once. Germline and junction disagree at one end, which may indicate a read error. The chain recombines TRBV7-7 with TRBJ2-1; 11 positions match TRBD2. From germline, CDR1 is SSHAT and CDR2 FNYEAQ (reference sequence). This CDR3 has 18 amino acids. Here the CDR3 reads CASSLAPRASGRRDEQFF. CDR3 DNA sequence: TGTGCTAGCAGCTTAGCACCTCGGGCTAGCGGGAGGAGGGATGAGCAGTTCTTC.

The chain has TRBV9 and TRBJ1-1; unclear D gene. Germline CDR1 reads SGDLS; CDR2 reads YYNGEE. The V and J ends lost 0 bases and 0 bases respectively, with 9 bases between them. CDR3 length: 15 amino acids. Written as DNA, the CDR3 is TGTGCCAGCAGCGTAGATGTTCGGTTGAACACTGAAGCTTTCTTT. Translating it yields CASSVDVRLNTEAFF.

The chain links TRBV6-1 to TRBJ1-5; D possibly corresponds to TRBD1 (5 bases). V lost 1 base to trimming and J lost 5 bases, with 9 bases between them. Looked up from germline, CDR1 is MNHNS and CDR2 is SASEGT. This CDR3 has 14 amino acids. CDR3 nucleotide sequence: TGTGCCAGCAGTGAAGTCCGGGGGGATCAGCCCCAGCATTTT. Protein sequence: CASSEVRGDQPQHF.

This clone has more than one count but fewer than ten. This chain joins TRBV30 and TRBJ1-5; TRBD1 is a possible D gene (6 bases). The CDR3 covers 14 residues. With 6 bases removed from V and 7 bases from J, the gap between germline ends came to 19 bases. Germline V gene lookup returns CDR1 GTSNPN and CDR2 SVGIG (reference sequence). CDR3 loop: CACTEAGAEQPQHF. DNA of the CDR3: TGTGCCTGCACCGAGGCGGGGGCAGAGCAGCCCCAGCATTTT.

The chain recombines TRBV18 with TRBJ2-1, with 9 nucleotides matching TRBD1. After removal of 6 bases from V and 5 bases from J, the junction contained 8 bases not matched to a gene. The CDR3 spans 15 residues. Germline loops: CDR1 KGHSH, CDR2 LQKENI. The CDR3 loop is CASSVGQGRNNEQFF. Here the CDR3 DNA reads TGTGCCAGCTCCGTAGGACAGGGGCGAAACAATGAGCAGTTCTTC.

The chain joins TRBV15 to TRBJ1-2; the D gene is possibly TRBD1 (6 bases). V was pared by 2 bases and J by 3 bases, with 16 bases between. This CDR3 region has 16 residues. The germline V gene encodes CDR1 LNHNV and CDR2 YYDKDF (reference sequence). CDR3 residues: CATSRSTGRVDYGYTF. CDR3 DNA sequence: TGTGCCACCAGCAGATCTACAGGGAGAGTCGACTATGGCTACACCTTC.

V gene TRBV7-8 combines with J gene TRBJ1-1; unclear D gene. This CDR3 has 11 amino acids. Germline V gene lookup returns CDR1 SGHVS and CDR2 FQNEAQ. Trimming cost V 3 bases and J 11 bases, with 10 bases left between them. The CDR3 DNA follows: TGTGCCAGCAGCTTTGAGTCTGCGGCTTTCTTT. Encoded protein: CASSFESAAFF.

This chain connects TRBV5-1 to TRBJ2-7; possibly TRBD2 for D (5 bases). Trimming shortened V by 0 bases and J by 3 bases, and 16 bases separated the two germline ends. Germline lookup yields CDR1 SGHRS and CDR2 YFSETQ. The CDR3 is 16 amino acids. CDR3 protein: CASSLGGSSGYYEQYF. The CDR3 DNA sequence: TGCGCCAGCAGCTTGGGAGGTAGCAGCGGTTACTACGAGCAGTACTTC.

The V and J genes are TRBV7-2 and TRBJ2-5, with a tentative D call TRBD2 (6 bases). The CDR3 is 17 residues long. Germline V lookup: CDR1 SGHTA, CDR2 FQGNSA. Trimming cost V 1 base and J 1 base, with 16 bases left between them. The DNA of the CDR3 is TGTGCCAGCAGCTTAGTAGGTAGCGGCGCACTCCAAGAGACCCAGTACTTC. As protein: CASSLVGSGALQETQYF.

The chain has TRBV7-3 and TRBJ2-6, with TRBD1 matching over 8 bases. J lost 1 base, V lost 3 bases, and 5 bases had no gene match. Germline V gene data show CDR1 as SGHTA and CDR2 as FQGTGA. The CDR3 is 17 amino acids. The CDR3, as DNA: TGTGCCAGCAGCTTTACAGGGGGAAAGTCTGGGGCCAACGTCCTGACTTTC. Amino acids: CASSFTGGKSGANVLTF. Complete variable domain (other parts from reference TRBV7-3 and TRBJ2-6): GAGVSQTPSNKVTEKGKYVELRCDPISGHTALYWYRQSLGQGPEFLIYFQGTGAADDSGLPNDRFFAVRPEGSVSTLKIQRTERGDSAVYLCASSFTGGKSGANVLTFGAGSRLTVL.

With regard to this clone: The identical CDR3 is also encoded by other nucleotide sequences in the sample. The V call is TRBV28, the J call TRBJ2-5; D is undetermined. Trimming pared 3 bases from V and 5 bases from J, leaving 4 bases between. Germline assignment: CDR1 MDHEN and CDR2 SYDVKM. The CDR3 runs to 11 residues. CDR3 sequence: CASSLRETQYF. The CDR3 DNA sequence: TGTGCCAGCAGTTTGAGGGAGACCCAGTACTTC.

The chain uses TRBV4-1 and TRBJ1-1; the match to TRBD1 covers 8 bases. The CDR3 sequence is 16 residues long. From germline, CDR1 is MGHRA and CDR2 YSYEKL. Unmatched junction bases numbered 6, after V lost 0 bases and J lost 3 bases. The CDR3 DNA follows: TGCGCCAGCAGCCAAGACGAGGGACAGGAGTACACTGAAGCTTTCTTT. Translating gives CASSQDEGQEYTEAFF.

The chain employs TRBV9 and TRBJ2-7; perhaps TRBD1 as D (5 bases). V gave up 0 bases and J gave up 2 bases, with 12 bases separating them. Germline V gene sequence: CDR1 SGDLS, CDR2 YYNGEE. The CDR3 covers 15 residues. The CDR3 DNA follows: TGTGCCAGCAGCGTAGGCCCAACAGGAGCCTACGAGCAGTACTTC. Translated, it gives CASSVGPTGAYEQYF.

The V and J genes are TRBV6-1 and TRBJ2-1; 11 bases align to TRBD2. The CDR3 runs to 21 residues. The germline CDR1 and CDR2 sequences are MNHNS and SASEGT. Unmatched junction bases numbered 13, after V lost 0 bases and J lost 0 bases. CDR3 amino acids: CASSEARLAGGPEFSYNEQFF. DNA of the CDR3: TGTGCCAGCAGTGAAGCGCGGTTAGCGGGAGGGCCAGAATTCTCCTACAATGAGCAGTTCTTC.

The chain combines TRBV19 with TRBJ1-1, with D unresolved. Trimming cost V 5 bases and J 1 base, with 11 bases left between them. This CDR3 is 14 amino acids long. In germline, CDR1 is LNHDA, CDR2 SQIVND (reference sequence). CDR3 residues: CASSVARANTEAFF. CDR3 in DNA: TGTGCCAGTAGTGTGGCTAGAGCGAACACTGAAGCTTTCTTT.

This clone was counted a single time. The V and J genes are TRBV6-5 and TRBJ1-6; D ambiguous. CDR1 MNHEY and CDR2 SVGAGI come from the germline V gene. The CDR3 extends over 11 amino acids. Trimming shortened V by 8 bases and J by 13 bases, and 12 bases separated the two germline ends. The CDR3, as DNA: TGTGCCAGCGCCGTAGAGGGTCCCCTCCACTTT. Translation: CASAVEGPLHF.

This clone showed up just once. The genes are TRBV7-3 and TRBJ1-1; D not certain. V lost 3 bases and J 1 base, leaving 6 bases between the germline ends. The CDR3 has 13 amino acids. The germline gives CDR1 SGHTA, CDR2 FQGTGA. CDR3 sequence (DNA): TGTGCCAGCAGCTTTAGGAGGAACACTGAAGCTTTCTTT. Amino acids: CASSFRRNTEAFF.

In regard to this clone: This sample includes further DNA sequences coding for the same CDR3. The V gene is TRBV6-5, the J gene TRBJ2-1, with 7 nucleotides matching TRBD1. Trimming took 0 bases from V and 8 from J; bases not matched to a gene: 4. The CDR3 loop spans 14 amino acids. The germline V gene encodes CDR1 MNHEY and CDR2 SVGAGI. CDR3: CASSYSRQGYEQFF. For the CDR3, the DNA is TGTGCCAGCAGTTACTCTAGACAGGGATATGAGCAGTTCTTC.

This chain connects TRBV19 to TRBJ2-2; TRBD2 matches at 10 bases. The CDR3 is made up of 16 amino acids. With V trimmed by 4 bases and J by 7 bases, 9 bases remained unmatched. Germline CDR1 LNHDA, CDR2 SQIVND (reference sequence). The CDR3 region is CASSNRIAGGSGELFF. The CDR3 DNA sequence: TGTGCCAGTAGTAATCGGATAGCGGGGGGCAGCGGGGAGCTGTTTTTT.